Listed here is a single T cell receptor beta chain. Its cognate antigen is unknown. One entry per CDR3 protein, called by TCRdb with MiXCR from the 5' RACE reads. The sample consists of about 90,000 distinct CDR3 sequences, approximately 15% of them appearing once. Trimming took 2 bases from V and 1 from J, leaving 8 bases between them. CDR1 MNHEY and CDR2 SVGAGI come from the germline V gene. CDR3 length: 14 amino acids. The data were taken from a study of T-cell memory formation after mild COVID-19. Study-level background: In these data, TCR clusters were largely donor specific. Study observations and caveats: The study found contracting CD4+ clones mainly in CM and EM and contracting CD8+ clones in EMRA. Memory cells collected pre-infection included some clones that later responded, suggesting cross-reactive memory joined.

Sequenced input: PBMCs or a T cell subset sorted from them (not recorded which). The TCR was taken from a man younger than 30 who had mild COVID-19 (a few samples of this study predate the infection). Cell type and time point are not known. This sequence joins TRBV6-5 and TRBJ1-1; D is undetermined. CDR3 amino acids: CASSYRPENTEAFF. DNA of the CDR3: TGTGCCAGCAGTTACCGACCCGAGAACACTGAAGCTTTCTTT.